Given below is one TCR beta chain in context. Losses at the gene ends were 5 bases for V and 4 bases for J; bases not matched to a gene: 7. Germline lookup yields CDR1 MNHNY and CDR2 SVGAGI (reference sequence). The CDR3 contains 15 residues. This entry belongs to a study of cytomegalovirus exposure and HLA in healthy donors. Primers for the PCR totalled 60 Vbeta and 13 Jbeta. Using immunoSEQ multiplex PCR, the repertoire was profiled, and TCRdb retains in-frame clones only, with some absent. The sample lists 100,000 or so clones, about 80% occurring once. The sequence came from a man aged 40-49 years in good health and CMV-seronegative. V and J are TRBV6-6 and TRBJ1-1; 10 bases align to TRBD1. Input material: PBMCs. The CDR3 coding sequence is TGTGCCAGCAGTGACAGGGGGCAGGTTGGCACTGAAGCTTTCTTT. Protein product: CASSDRGQVGTEAFF.